These 27 T cell receptor beta chains originate from one sample sequenced in a study of shared T cell receptors in the human thymus. The table came from immunoSEQ multiplex PCR; TCRdb's copy has only in-frame clones and leaves some out. Of approximately 730,000 clones listed, 70% to 90% are singletons. These data were likewise used in another study, on human thymus T cells.

The sample consisted of thymocytes. Receptors originate from a girl less than two years old with a congenital heart defect.

The count of this clone is one. V is TRBV27 and J is TRBJ2-7, with D maybe TRBD2 (5 bases). Germline assignment: CDR1 MNHEY and CDR2 SMNVEV (reference sequence). Trimming removed 2 bases at V and 4 bases at J, with 18 bases between. The CDR3 covers 16 residues. CDR3 bases: TGTGCCAGCAGTTTAGGGTATAGGACTTATCGTTACGAGCAGTACTTC. It is translated as CASSLGYRTYRYEQYF.

This clone has a single count. This chain uses TRBV5-6 with TRBJ1-1; D possibly corresponds to TRBD1 (5 bases). Germline assignment: CDR1 SGHDT and CDR2 YYEEEE. The CDR3 covers 16 residues. V was shortened by 4 bases and J by 2 bases, with 18 bases between the two germline ends. CDR3 coding DNA: TGTGCCAGCAGCCACCCCGGGGGGACGAGAAACACTGAAGCTTTCTTT. Amino acids: CASSHPGGTRNTEAFF.

The chain employs TRBV4-1 and TRBJ1-5; D possibly corresponds to TRBD1 (5 bases). In germline, CDR1 is MGHRA, CDR2 YSYEKL. V dropped 0 bases and J dropped 4 bases, with 22 bases sitting between them. The CDR3 has 19 residues. This chain's CDR3 is CASSQEAIRQKGFNQPQHF. DNA of the CDR3: TGCGCCAGCAGCCAAGAGGCGATCCGACAGAAAGGATTTAATCAGCCCCAGCATTTT.

The rearrangement links TRBV5-1 to TRBJ1-1; 10 bases agree with TRBD1. CDR1 and CDR2 from the germline V gene are SGHRS and YFSETQ. With V trimmed by 3 bases and J by 6 bases, 20 bases remained unmatched. This CDR3 has 19 residues. The CDR3 loop reads CASSSDTRTRQGARAEAFF. CDR3 nucleotide sequence: TGCGCCAGCAGCTCCGACACCAGGACCCGACAGGGGGCAAGGGCTGAAGCTTTCTTT.

The V and J genes are TRBV4-1 and TRBJ2-7, with TRBD1 matching over 7 bases. This CDR3 comprises 16 residues. V lost 1 base and J lost 2; bases outside the gene matches: 8. Germline V lookup: CDR1 MGHRA, CDR2 YSYEKL. In DNA form, the CDR3 reads TGCGCCAGCAGCCAAGGCAGGGGGAACGATACCTACGAGCAGTACTTC. It encodes CASSQGRGNDTYEQYF.

The gene calls are TRBV5-5 and TRBJ2-5; 7 bases line up with TRBD2. Trimming cost V 2 bases and J 1 base; bases outside gene matches: 5. CDR1 and CDR2 (germline): SGHKS, YYEKEE (reference sequence). The CDR3 is made up of 15 amino acids. Here the CDR3 reads CASSLKRGRQETQYF. DNA for the CDR3: TGTGCCAGCAGCTTAAAGCGGGGCCGCCAAGAGACCCAGTACTTC. The full variable domain, in which reference TRBV5-5 and TRBJ2-5 provide the parts outside the CDR3, is DAGVTQSPTHLIKTRGQQVTLRCSPISGHKSVSWYQQVLGQGPQFIFQYYEKEERGRGNFPDRFSARQFPNYSSELNVNALLLGDSALYLCASSLKRGRQETQYFGPGTRLLVL.

This clone was seen a single time. V is TRBV7-2 and J is TRBJ2-3, with TRBD1 matching 8 bases. CDR1 is SGHTA and CDR2 is FQGNSA in the germline V gene. The J segment lost 4 bases and the V segment lost 1 base, leaving 4 bases of the junction unmatched. The CDR3 has 15 residues. The CDR3 here is CASSLGGQGADTQYF. In DNA form, the CDR3 reads TGTGCCAGCAGCTTAGGTGGACAGGGTGCAGATACGCAGTATTTT.

The V call is TRBV4-2, the J call TRBJ1-6; no definite D call. The CDR3 is 18 amino acids. V was cut by 1 base and J by 0 bases, with 13 bases left in between. Germline CDR1 LGHNA, CDR2 YNFKEQ. CDR3 bases: TGTGCCAGCAGCCAAGGACATCGGGAAAGCTCCTATAATTCACCCCTCCACTTT. Protein: CASSQGHRESSYNSPLHF.

This clone was counted once. The chain combines TRBV9 with TRBJ1-1; 8 nucleotides line up with TRBD1. Germline assignment: CDR1 SGDLS and CDR2 YYNGEE. J lost 11 bases, V lost 3 bases, and 15 bases had no gene match. The length of the CDR3 is 15 residues. CDR3 protein: CASSARPDREGLAFF. The CDR3 region has the DNA TGTGCCAGCAGCGCACGACCGGACAGGGAGGGGTTGGCTTTCTTT.

This clone was picked up a small number of times. This chain uses TRBV4-2 with TRBJ1-1; 9 nucleotides match TRBD1. V gave up 4 bases and J gave up 3 bases; unmatched junction bases: 3. CDR3 length equals 14 residues. CDR1 is LGHNA, CDR2 YNFKEQ, per germline. This chain's CDR3 is CASSLRDRDTEAFF. DNA of the CDR3: TGTGCCAGCAGCCTCCGGGACAGGGACACTGAAGCTTTCTTT.

The CDR3 here is CASRPSPDSPLHF. The CDR3 nucleotides are TGTGCCAGCAGGCCTTCCCCGGATTCACCCCTCCACTTT. The chain is built from TRBV6-1 and TRBJ1-6; the D is unclear. Germline CDR1 is MNHNS and CDR2 is SASEGT. Trimming removed 6 bases at V and 8 bases at J, with 11 bases between. The CDR3 totals 13 residues.

The chain has TRBV4-1 and TRBJ2-1, with no clear D. Trimming left V 0 bases short and J 7 bases short, with 16 bases between. The CDR3 runs 16 residues. Germline lookup yields CDR1 MGHRA and CDR2 YSYEKL. For the CDR3, the DNA is TGCGCCAGCAGCCAAGAGATTCACGGGTGTTTGAATGAGCAGTTCTTC. Its translation is CASSQEIHGCLNEQFF.

V gene TRBV27 combines with J gene TRBJ1-4, with D perhaps matching TRBD1 (6 bases). Germline CDR1 and CDR2: MNHEY and SMNVEV (reference sequence). The V and J ends lost 3 bases and 5 bases respectively, with 10 bases between them. The CDR3 length is 14 residues. The CDR3 sequence is CASSLKGVNEKLFF. CDR3 nucleotides: TGTGCCAGCAGTTTGAAGGGGGTCAATGAAAAACTGTTTTTT.

The chain carries TRBV27 and TRBJ2-1, with a possible D match to TRBD2 (6 bases). The CDR3 totals 19 residues. Germline values: CDR1 MNHEY, CDR2 SMNVEV (reference sequence). Trimming pared 6 bases from V and 8 bases from J, leaving 32 bases between. The DNA for the CDR3 is TGTGCCAGCAGGGTCCCCCTTAGTGCCGGCCGCGGGGATGGGTATGAGCAGTTCTTC. Protein: CASRVPLSAGRGDGYEQFF.

This clone was detected a few times. The DNA of the CDR3 is TGTGCCAGCAGCTTAACCTTTTCGGACGGACACCCAAACTATGGCTACACCTTC. It yields the protein CASSLTFSDGHPNYGYTF. V gene TRBV11-2 combines with J gene TRBJ1-2; the D gene is possibly TRBD1 (5 bases). V was pared by 2 bases and J by 2 bases, with 21 bases between. The germline V gene has CDR1 SGHAT and CDR2 FQNNGV. The CDR3 is 18 amino acids. Complete variable domain (other parts from reference TRBV11-2 and TRBJ1-2): EAGVAQSPRYKIIEKRQSVAFWCNPISGHATLYWYQQILGQGPKLLIQFQNNGVVDDSQLPKDRFSAERLKGVDSTLKIQPAKLEDSAVYLCASSLTFSDGHPNYGYTFGSGTRLTVV.

The chain recombines TRBV28 with TRBJ1-2; D may be TRBD1 (5 bases). Trimming removed 2 bases from V and 4 bases from J, with 14 bases in between. The CDR3 runs 15 residues. The V gene's germline CDR1 is MDHEN and CDR2 SYDVKM. Here the CDR3 DNA reads TGTGCCAGCAGTTTAAGGGAGGGCGGGGGCTATGGCTACACCTTC. Protein sequence: CASSLREGGGYGYTF.

V usage is TRBV19 and J usage is TRBJ2-5; D is uncertain. V lost 3 bases and J 5 bases, leaving 16 bases between the germline ends. Looked up from germline, CDR1 is LNHDA and CDR2 is SQIVND (reference sequence). The CDR3 sequence is 15 residues long. The CDR3 spells CASSIPKSPRETQYF. The CDR3 DNA reads as TGTGCCAGTAGTATCCCCAAAAGTCCTAGGGAGACCCAGTACTTC.

This chain joins TRBV6-5 and TRBJ2-2; weak D call: TRBD1 (5 bases). The CDR3 totals 15 residues. V dropped 6 bases and J dropped 3 bases, with 14 bases sitting between them. Germline V gene sequence: CDR1 MNHEY, CDR2 SVGAGI. The CDR3 DNA follows: TGTGCCAGCAGGACGCTAGACAGATACACCGGGGAGCTGTTTTTT. This translates into CASRTLDRYTGELFF.

The chain has TRBV5-4 and TRBJ1-2, with 8 bases fitting TRBD1. Trimming at V came to 1 base and at J to 2 bases, leaving 4 bases not matched to a gene. This CDR3 has 15 residues. Looked up from germline, CDR1 is SGHNT and CDR2 is YYREEE (reference sequence). The CDR3 sequence: CASSLLTGANYGYTF. CDR3 DNA: TGTGCCAGCAGCTTGTTGACAGGGGCGAACTATGGCTACACCTTC.

This chain uses TRBV9 with TRBJ1-6; 8 bases are a match to TRBD1. This CDR3 has 15 residues. CDR1 is SGDLS and CDR2 is YYNGEE in the germline V gene. V was pared by 4 bases and J by 7 bases, with 7 bases of the junction left unmatched. CDR3 loop: CASSPGGQGNSPLHF. The CDR3 DNA is TGTGCCAGCAGCCCAGGAGGACAGGGAAATTCACCCCTCCACTTT.

The gene calls are TRBV5-1 and TRBJ2-7; no clear D gene. CDR3 length: 13 amino acids. Germline lookup yields CDR1 SGHRS and CDR2 YFSETQ. The V end lost 0 bases, the J end lost 6 bases, and 10 bases lay between the germline ends. CDR3: CASSLAQSSEQYF. CDR3 sequence (DNA): TGCGCCAGCAGCTTGGCTCAGTCTAGCGAGCAGTACTTC.

The J gene is TRBJ1-1, the V gene TRBV6-6; D gene ambiguous. Germline loops: CDR1 MNHNY, CDR2 SVGAGI (reference sequence). With 5 bases removed from V and 6 bases from J, the gap between germline ends came to 16 bases. The CDR3 extends over 14 amino acids. The CDR3 DNA is TGTGCCAGCAGTCCAACCGGACTAACTCCTGAAGCTTTCTTT. Translated: CASSPTGLTPEAFF.

The table lists this clone with a count of one. J is TRBJ1-6 and V is TRBV4-3; D possibly corresponds to TRBD1 (5 bases). The CDR3 spans 18 residues. The germline gives CDR1 LGHNA, CDR2 YSLEER. V lost 0 bases to trimming and J lost 0 bases, with 12 bases between them. DNA for the CDR3: TGCGCCAGCAGCCAAGATCCGGGGGTCAGCTCCTATAATTCACCCCTCCACTTT. Its protein is CASSQDPGVSSYNSPLHF.

The CDR3 here is CATWQGHRYEQYF. In DNA form, the CDR3 reads TGTGCCACCTGGCAGGGTCACCGCTACGAGCAGTACTTC. The V call is TRBV2, the J call TRBJ2-7, with D perhaps matching TRBD1 (5 bases). CDR3 size: 13 residues. V lost 10 bases and J 3 bases, leaving 16 bases between the germline ends. Germline V gives CDR1 SNHLY, CDR2 FYNNEI. Looking up the rest from reference TRBV2 and TRBJ2-7 gives the full variable domain: EPEVTQTPSHQVTQMGQEVILRCVPISNHLYFYWYRQILGQKVEFLVSFYNNEISEKSEIFDDQFSVERPDGSNFTLKIRSTKLEDSAMYFCATWQGHRYEQYFGPGTRLTVT.

V usage is TRBV6-1 and J usage is TRBJ2-3; D is perhaps TRBD2 (6 bases). The CDR3 length is 13 residues. Looked up from germline, CDR1 is MNHNS and CDR2 is SASEGT. The ends were cut back, 3 bases at V and 6 bases at J, with 10 bases in the middle. This CDR3 is CASSDLARDTQYF. The CDR3 nucleotides read TGTGCCAGCAGTGACCTAGCGAGGGATACGCAGTATTTT.

This clone was counted a few times. J is TRBJ1-6 and V is TRBV21-1. TRBV21-1 is tagged as a pseudogene. The CDR3 runs to 12 residues. The CDR3 DNA is TGTGCCAGCAGCAGACTCGGGGGTCCCCTCCACTTT. It encodes CASSRLGGPLHF.

This clone appeared a single time. V gene TRBV6-6 combines with J gene TRBJ1-1, with 7 bases fitting TRBD1. Germline values: CDR1 MNHNY, CDR2 SVGAGI (reference sequence). The CDR3 runs 16 residues. Trimming took 8 bases from V and 1 from J; bases not matched to a gene: 13. The CDR3 region has the DNA TGTGCCAGCTGTCATAGCGAGGGGGACAGGAACACTGAAGCTTTCTTT. Its translation: CASCHSEGDRNTEAFF.